The clone carrying this T cell receptor (beta chain) was picked up a small number of times. This sample is part of a study of T cells in Graves' hyperthyroidism and ophthalmopathy. The authors took PBMCs from 8 to 10 ml fresh peripheral blood. The TCR beta CDR3 regions underwent amplification using RNA transcripts as the source. RT-PCR in the first round (using the HTBI primer set) targeted the TCR CDR3. MiXCR, run by TCRdb on the multiplex PCR reads, gives a single entry per CDR3 protein. Of about 640,000 distinct CDR3 sequences in the sample, 20% were seen once. Per germline, CDR1 SGHVS and CDR2 FQNEAQ. This CDR3 spans 17 amino acids. The V gene end was trimmed by 11 bases and the J gene end by 6 bases; junction bases not matched to a gene: 17.

This receptor was taken from a man aged 25 to 40 with Graves' ophthalmopathy. Input material: blood. The chain has TRBV7-8 and TRBJ2-1; 12 bases are shared with TRBD2. In nucleotides, the CDR3 is TGTGCCGTCCAGGGGGGGGGACTAGCGGGCCGTGTCAATGAGCAGTTCTTC. Its translation is CAVQGGGLAGRVNEQFF.